The T cell receptor (beta chain) described here comes from a study of shared clonotypes between healthy human individuals. Overall study: Participating donors consisted of a couple of women and a few men aged 18 to 49. Findings and limits, study-wide: As a rule, naive subsets had a larger estimated richness than memory subsets. Generation probability values for non-shared clonotypes were lower than those for clonotypes shared by all four donors.

Germline V gene data show CDR1 as GTSNPN and CDR2 as SVGIG (reference sequence). This CDR3 has 11 amino acids. V was cut by 1 base and J by 10 bases, with 10 bases left in between. There are a few counts of this clone. The antigen is unknown. Donors, without exception, were Caucasian adults residing in Nashville, Tennessee. Method: immunoSEQ multiplex PCR; TCRdb's copy keeps in-frame clones and lacks some. Of a few million clones detected, around nine tenths appear once; the ten largest clones hold roughly 0.15%. The sequence was collected from a man aged 18 to 29 in good health. This chain links TRBV30 with TRBJ1-1; the D is unclear. The sequenced material came from naive CD4+ T cells sorted from blood. The subset denotes: CD45RA+ positively selected. The CDR3 region is CAWSGGVSAFF. The CDR3 coding sequence is TGTGCCTGGAGTGGCGGGGTTTCAGCTTTCTTT. The full variable domain, completed using reference TRBV30 and TRBJ1-1, is SQTIHQWPATLVQPVGSPLSLECTVEGTSNPNLYWYRQAAGRGLQLLFYSVGIGQISSEVPQNLSASRPQDRQFILSSKKLLLSDSGFYLCAWSGGVSAFFGQGTRLTVV.